The sequence of this TCR beta chain was determined in a study of T cell repertoires in cytomegalovirus infection. In the study overall: The authors relied on CMV epitopes, both recently identified HLA-C-restricted and well-studied HLA-B-restricted. CMV infection and matching HLA type were both indicated by public TCR beta signatures. Study-wide points: It was HLA-C-restricted CMV-specific TCR beta clonotypes that dominated the response ex vivo.

Comments on this clonotype: Its antigen is currently unknown.

One entry per CDR3 protein, called by TCRdb with MiXCR from the reads. Of around 77,000 distinct CDR3 sequences listed, 20% are singletons. Germline lookup yields CDR1 MDHEN and CDR2 SYDVKM. The CDR3 runs 14 residues. The ends were cut back, 4 bases at V and 0 bases at J, with 9 bases in the middle. This sequence joins TRBV28 and TRBJ2-5; TRBD1 might be the D (5 bases). The sample consisted of CD8+ T cells from cultured PBMCs, taken from culture after CMV antigen stimulation. The receptor's source is a human donor in good health (CMV status not recorded). Some clones in this sample may be carry-over from other donors' samples. CDR3 sequence (DNA): TGTGCCAGCAGTTCCGCAGGGAACCAAGAGACCCAGTACTTC. Amino acids: CASSSAGNQETQYF. The full variable domain, with the rest looked up from reference TRBV28 and TRBJ2-5, is DVKVTQSSRYLVKRTGEKVFLECVQDMDHENMFWYRQDPGLGLRLIYFSYDVKMKEKGDIPEGYSVSREKKERFSLILESASTNQTSMYLCASSSAGNQETQYFGPGTRLLVL.